The 17 T cell receptor beta chains presented below share a single source sample, sequenced in a study of T cell repertoires in cytomegalovirus infection. No antigen has been assigned to these receptors. From the reads, TCRdb called clonotypes with MiXCR, one entry per CDR3 protein. The repertoire holds around 430,000 distinct CDR3 sequences, with approximately 42% as singletons. Here the sequenced sample was cultured PBMCs, taken from culture after CMV antigen stimulation. These receptors were collected from a human donor in good health (CMV status not recorded). Some clones in this sample may be carry-over from other donors' samples.

The chain carries TRBV7-2 and TRBJ2-3, with D perhaps TRBD2 (5 bases). Trimming removed 5 bases at V and 0 bases at J, with 12 bases between. CDR3 length: 15 residues. Germline V gives CDR1 SGHTA, CDR2 FQGNSA. The CDR3 sequence is CASSLDRGSTDTQYF. The DNA of the CDR3 is TGTGCCAGCAGCCTAGATCGGGGAAGCACAGATACGCAGTATTTT.

The rearrangement uses TRBV12-3 or TRBV12-4 and TRBJ2-1; TRBD1 aligns across 7 bases. This CDR3 spans 16 amino acids. The ends lost 6 bases at V and 7 bases at J; junction bases unmatched: 15. The CDR3 sequence is CASRFGQAPLGNEQFF. The CDR3 DNA sequence: TGTGCCAGCAGGTTCGGACAGGCCCCCCTTGGTAATGAGCAGTTCTTC.

This clonotype has only a few counts. The rearrangement uses TRBV27 and TRBJ2-5, with TRBD2 matching over 7 bases. CDR3 length: 12 residues. V dropped 7 bases and J dropped 5; count of bases not matched to a gene: 4. From germline, CDR1 is MNHEY and CDR2 SMNVEV (reference sequence). The CDR3 protein is CASKRAGETQYF. The CDR3 coding sequence is TGTGCCAGCAAAAGAGCGGGGGAGACCCAGTACTTC.

The chain combines TRBV6-2 or TRBV6-3 with TRBJ2-1; D remains unclear. Trimming cost V 8 bases and J 2 bases, with 16 bases left between them. The CDR3 totals 15 residues. Germline lookup yields CDR1 MNHEY and CDR2 SVGEGT. The CDR3 bases are TGTGCCAGCCACAGCGCCAGCGCCCCCTACAATGAGCAGTTCTTC. Amino acid sequence: CASHSASAPYNEQFF.

The chain joins TRBV7-6 to TRBJ1-1; D is unclear. V was clipped by 7 bases and J by 2 bases, with 14 bases between them. The germline V gene encodes CDR1 SGHVS and CDR2 FNYEAQ. The CDR3 has 14 residues. The DNA for the CDR3 is TGTGCCAGCAAGCAACCAGGAGGAAACACTGAAGCTTTCTTT. Amino acids: CASKQPGGNTEAFF.

V usage is TRBV30 and J usage is TRBJ2-3; D not resolved. The CDR3 contains 16 residues. Between the trimmed V and J ends, which lost 5 bases and 3 bases, there was a span of 21 bases. The germline gives CDR1 GTSNPN, CDR2 SVGIG (reference sequence). The CDR3 DNA reads TGTGCCTGGGGAGAGTTGGGCGCTCTGGGGACAGATACGCAGTATTTT. This translates into CAWGELGALGTDTQYF.

The chain employs TRBV27 and TRBJ2-7; possible D gene TRBD1, 5 bases. The CDR3 consists of 15 residues. With 5 bases removed from V and 3 bases from J, the gap between germline ends came to 17 bases. Germline lookup yields CDR1 MNHEY and CDR2 SMNVEV (reference sequence). The CDR3 DNA reads as TGTGCCAGCAGTCCAGAAGCTTCGACAGACTACGAGCAGTACTTC. Translation gives CASSPEASTDYEQYF.

This clonotype appeared many times. The chain joins TRBV7-2 to TRBJ1-1; D not resolved. Trimming shortened V by 1 base and J by 1 base, and 4 bases separated the two germline ends. The CDR3 extends over 13 amino acids. The germline CDR1 and CDR2 sequences are SGHTA and FQGNSA. In DNA, the CDR3 is TGTGCCAGCAGCTTAGTCAAGAACACTGAAGCTTTCTTT. Translating it yields CASSLVKNTEAFF.

Only a few counts were recorded for this clonotype. The V gene is TRBV5-4, the J gene TRBJ2-1; TRBD2 might be the D (6 bases). Trimming removed 2 bases at V and 6 bases at J, with 15 bases between. The CDR3 extends over 15 amino acids. Germline assignment: CDR1 SGHNT and CDR2 YYREEE (reference sequence). CDR3 in DNA: TGTGCCAGCAGCTTATCCCGGGACTTAAGCAATGAGCAGTTCTTC. Translation: CASSLSRDLSNEQFF.

This clonotype occurred once. Written as DNA, the CDR3 is TGTGCCAGCAGTTTCGGCCAGGGTGGTATCTCCTACAATGAGCAGTTCTTC. Protein: CASSFGQGGISYNEQFF. V is TRBV12-3 or TRBV12-4 and J is TRBJ2-1, with D possibly TRBD1 on 5 matching bases. The CDR3 covers 17 residues. V lost 3 bases, J lost 0 bases, and 15 bases lay in between.

This clonotype was counted only a few times. Here the CDR3 DNA reads TGTGCCAGCAGTTATGGGGACGGCAATCAGCCCCAGCATTTT. Amino acids: CASSYGDGNQPQHF. This chain connects TRBV6-2 or TRBV6-3 to TRBJ1-5; possibly TRBD1 for D (5 bases). This CDR3 comprises 14 residues. V was shortened by 3 bases and J by 2 bases, with 8 bases between the two germline ends. Germline CDR1 reads MNHEY; CDR2 reads SVGEGT.

The chain uses TRBV12-5 and TRBJ2-1; 8 bases agree with TRBD2. This CDR3 has 17 amino acids. V dropped 0 bases and J dropped 2; count of bases not matched to a gene: 6. CDR1 is LGHNT, CDR2 FRNRAP, per germline. Here the CDR3 reads CASGLVRGGGPYNEQFF. The DNA for the CDR3 is TGTGCTAGTGGTTTGGTACGGGGGGGAGGACCCTACAATGAGCAGTTCTTC.

This clonotype was recorded a few times. The V call is TRBV7-9, the J call TRBJ1-1; the D gene is possibly TRBD1 (5 bases). Germline CDR1 is SEHNR and CDR2 is FQNEAQ (reference sequence). V was pared by 2 bases and J by 3 bases, with 10 bases between. The CDR3 has 14 residues. CDR3 sequence: CASSLYRSDTEAFF. Here the CDR3 DNA reads TGTGCCAGCAGCTTATACAGGTCGGACACTGAAGCTTTCTTT.

This clonotype occurred once. This chain connects TRBV20-1 to TRBJ1-5; 12 bases are a match to TRBD1. This CDR3 has 17 amino acids. Germline V gene lookup returns CDR1 DFQATT and CDR2 SNEGSKA (reference sequence). The ends lost 6 bases at V and 0 bases at J; junction bases unmatched: 9. CDR3 nucleotides: TGCAGTGCGAGGGACAGGGGGCGCTTCCATAGCAATCAGCCCCAGCATTTT. Amino acids: CSARDRGRFHSNQPQHF.

This clonotype was observed a handful of times. The chain is built from TRBV7-2 and TRBJ2-7; 11 bases map to TRBD2. CDR3 length: 15 residues. Looked up from germline, CDR1 is SGHTA and CDR2 is FQGNSA. With 5 bases clipped from V and 3 bases from J, the junction kept 6 bases outside the gene matches. CDR3 sequence (DNA): TGTGCCAGCAGCACCAGGACTAGCGGGTTCTACGAGCAGTACTTC. It codes for CASSTRTSGFYEQYF. Variable domain in full (rest from reference TRBV7-2 and TRBJ2-7): GAGVSQSPSNKVTEKGKDVELRCDPISGHTALYWYRQSLGQGLEFLIYFQGNSAPDKSGLPSDRFSAERTGGSVSTLTIQRTQQEDSAVYLCASSTRTSGFYEQYFGPGTRLTVT.

The rearrangement uses TRBV7-6 and TRBJ1-2; no definite D call. This CDR3 is 14 amino acids long. Germline-derived CDR1 and CDR2 are SGHVS and FNYEAQ. The ends were cut back, 4 bases at V and 3 bases at J, with 12 bases in the middle. This CDR3 is CASSSQAGHYGYTF. The DNA for the CDR3 is TGTGCCAGCAGCTCCCAGGCAGGACACTATGGCTACACCTTC.

CDR3: CASSQDPDRRYGYTF. The CDR3 nucleotides are TGCGCCAGCAGCCAAGACCCCGACCGGAGGTATGGCTACACCTTC. This chain links TRBV4-1 with TRBJ1-2; D remains unclear. The CDR3 loop spans 15 amino acids. The V gene lost 0 bases and the J gene lost 5 bases, with 13 bases spanning the gap. Germline assignment: CDR1 MGHRA and CDR2 YSYEKL.